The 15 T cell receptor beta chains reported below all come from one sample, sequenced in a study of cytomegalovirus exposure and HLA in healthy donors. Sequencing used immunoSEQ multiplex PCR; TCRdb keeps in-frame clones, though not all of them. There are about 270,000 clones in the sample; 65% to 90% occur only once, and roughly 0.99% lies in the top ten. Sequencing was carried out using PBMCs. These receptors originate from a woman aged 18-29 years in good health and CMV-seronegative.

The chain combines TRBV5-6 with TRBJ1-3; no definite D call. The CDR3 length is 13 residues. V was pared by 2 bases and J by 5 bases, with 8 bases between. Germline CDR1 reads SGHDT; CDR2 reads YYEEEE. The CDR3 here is CASSFGVRNTIYF. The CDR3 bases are TGTGCCAGCAGCTTTGGAGTAAGAAACACCATATATTTT.

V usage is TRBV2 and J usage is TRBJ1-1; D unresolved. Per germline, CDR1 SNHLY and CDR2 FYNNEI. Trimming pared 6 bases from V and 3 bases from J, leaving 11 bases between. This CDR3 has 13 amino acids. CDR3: CASRYEGHTEAFF. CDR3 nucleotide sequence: TGTGCCAGCAGGTACGAGGGTCACACTGAAGCTTTCTTT.

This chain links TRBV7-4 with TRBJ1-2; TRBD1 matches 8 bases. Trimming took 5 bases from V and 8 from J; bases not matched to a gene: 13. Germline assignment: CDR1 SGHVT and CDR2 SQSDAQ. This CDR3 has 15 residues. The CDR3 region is CASSEAGQGAKGYTF. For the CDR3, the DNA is TGTGCCAGCAGCGAGGCGGGGCAGGGGGCGAAGGGCTACACCTTC.

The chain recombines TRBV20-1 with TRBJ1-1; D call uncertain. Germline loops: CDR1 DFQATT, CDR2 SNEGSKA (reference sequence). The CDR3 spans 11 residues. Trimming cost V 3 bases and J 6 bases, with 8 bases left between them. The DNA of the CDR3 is TGCAGTGCTAGGCCAGGCGCTGAAGCTTTCTTT. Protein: CSARPGAEAFF.

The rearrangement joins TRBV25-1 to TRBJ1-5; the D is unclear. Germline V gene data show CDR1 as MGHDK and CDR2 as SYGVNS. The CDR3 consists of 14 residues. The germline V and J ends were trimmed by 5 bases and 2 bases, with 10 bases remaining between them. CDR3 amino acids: CASSSGEGNQPQHF. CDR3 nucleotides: TGTGCCAGCAGTTCCGGCGAGGGCAATCAGCCCCAGCATTTT.

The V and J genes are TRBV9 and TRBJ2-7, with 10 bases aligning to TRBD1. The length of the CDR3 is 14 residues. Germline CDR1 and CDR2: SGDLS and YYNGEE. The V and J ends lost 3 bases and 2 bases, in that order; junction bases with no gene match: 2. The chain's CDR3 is CASSGTGGAYEQYF. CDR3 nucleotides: TGTGCCAGCAGCGGGACAGGGGGGGCCTACGAGCAGTACTTC.

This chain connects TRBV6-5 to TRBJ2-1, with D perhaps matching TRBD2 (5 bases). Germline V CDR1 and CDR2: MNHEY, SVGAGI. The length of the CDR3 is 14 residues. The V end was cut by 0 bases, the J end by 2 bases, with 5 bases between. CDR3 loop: CASSYSGAYNEQFF. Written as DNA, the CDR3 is TGTGCCAGCAGTTACTCGGGAGCCTACAATGAGCAGTTCTTC.

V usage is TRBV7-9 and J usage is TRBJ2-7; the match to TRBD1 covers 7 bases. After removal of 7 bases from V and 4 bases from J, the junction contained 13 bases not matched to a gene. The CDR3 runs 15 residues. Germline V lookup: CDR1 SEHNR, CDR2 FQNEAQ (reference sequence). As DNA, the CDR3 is TGTGCCAGCACCCAAACCGTGGGACAGTTTTACGAGCAGTACTTC. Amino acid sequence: CASTQTVGQFYEQYF.

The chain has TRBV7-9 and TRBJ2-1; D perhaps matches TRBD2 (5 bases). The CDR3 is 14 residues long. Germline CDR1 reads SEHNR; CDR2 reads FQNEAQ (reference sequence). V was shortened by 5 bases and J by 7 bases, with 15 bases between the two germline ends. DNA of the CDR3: TGTGCCAGCAGCCCCCGCAGGTCGGGGAATGAGCAGTTCTTC. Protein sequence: CASSPRRSGNEQFF.

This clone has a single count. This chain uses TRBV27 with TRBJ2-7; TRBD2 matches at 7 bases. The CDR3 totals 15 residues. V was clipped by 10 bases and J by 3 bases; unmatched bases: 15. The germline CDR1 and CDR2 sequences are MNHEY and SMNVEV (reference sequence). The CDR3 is CATLRGSNGDYEQYF. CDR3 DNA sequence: TGTGCCACCCTGCGGGGGTCGAATGGTGACTACGAGCAGTACTTC.

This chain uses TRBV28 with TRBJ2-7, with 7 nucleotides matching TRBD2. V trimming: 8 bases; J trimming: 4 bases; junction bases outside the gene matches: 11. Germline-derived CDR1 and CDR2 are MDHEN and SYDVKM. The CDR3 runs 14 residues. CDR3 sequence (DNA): TGTGCCAGCTTGACCGGAGGGACTATTTACGAGCAGTACTTC. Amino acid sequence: CASLTGGTIYEQYF.

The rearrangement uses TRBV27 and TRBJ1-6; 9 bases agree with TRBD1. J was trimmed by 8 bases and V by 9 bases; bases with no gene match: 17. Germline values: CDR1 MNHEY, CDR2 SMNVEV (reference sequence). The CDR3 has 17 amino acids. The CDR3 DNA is TGTGCCAGTAGCGGACAGGGGCGGCGGGGGGCATATTCACCCCTCCACTTT. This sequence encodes CASSGQGRRGAYSPLHF.

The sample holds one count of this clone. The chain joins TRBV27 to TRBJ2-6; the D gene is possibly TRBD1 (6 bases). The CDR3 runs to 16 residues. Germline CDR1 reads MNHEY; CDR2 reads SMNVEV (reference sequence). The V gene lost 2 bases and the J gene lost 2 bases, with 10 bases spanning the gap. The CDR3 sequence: CASSLGAGAGANVLTF. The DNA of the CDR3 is TGTGCCAGCAGTTTAGGAGCAGGGGCTGGGGCCAACGTCCTGACTTTC.

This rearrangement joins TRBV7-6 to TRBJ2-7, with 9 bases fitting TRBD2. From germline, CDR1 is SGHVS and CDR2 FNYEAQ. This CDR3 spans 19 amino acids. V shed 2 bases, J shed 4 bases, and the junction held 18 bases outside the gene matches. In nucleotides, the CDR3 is TGTGCCAGCAGCTTACCAAGCCGGGGTAGCGGGGGCCTTACTTACGAGCAGTACTTC. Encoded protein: CASSLPSRGSGGLTYEQYF.

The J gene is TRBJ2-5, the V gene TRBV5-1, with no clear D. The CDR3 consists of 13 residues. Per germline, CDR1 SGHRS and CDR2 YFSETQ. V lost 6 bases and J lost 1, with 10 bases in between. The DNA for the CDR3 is TGCGCCAGCACCACGGCGGCCCAAGAGACCCAGTACTTC. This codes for CASTTAAQETQYF.